The sequence of this T cell receptor (beta chain) was determined in a study of spatial heterogeneity in lung cancer. Time point described: sample taken at primary tumor resection. Whole RNA obtained from tumor, nontumor lung or frozen PBMC underwent sequencing without sorting. TCRdb re-analysed the 5' RACE reads in MiXCR, keeping a single row per CDR3 protein. The repertoire holds about 11,000 distinct CDR3 sequences, roughly 4% seen once, with roughly 52% in the top ten. J was trimmed by 4 bases and V by 1 base; bases with no gene match: 9. The length of the CDR3 is 17 residues. Per germline, CDR1 SGHRS and CDR2 YFSETQ. This clonotype was recorded at least ten times. The library was built for alpha chains, so this beta chain is an off-target read and its size means little.

The source is a female donor with early-stage non-small cell lung cancer. The V and J genes are TRBV5-1 and TRBJ2-2; 8 positions match TRBD2. This specimen consisted of PBMCs, obtained at surgery. CDR3 coding DNA: TGCGCCAGCAGCTTGCAAGCGGGAGCGCGCGTCACCGGGGAGCTGTTTTTT. The encoded protein is CASSLQAGARVTGELFF. Looking up the rest from reference TRBV5-1 and TRBJ2-2 gives the full variable domain: KAGVTQTPRYLIKTRGQQVTLSCSPISGHRSVSWYQQTPGQGLQFLFEYFSETQRNKGNFPGRFSGRQFSNSRSEMNVSTLELGDSALYLCASSLQAGARVTGELFFGEGSRLTVL.